This T cell receptor (beta chain) emerged from a study of shared clonotypes between healthy human individuals. Study conclusions and caveats: The researchers took only blood, and tissue repertoires probably look different.

Germline CDR1 and CDR2: MNHEY and SVGAGI. The CDR3 is 14 residues long. Trimming shortened V by 5 bases and J by 5 bases, and 13 bases separated the two germline ends. The study drew all its donors from Caucasian adults living in Nashville, Tennessee. Libraries were prepared by immunoSEQ multiplex PCR; TCRdb keeps only in-frame clonotypes and omits some of them. The table lists more than 400,000 clones, around 73% of them singletons. A note on this clone: Its specificity is unknown.

Input material: PBMCs. The clonotype originates from a woman aged 40 to 50 in good health. Some clones in this sample may be carry-over from other donors' samples. V usage is TRBV6-5 and J usage is TRBJ1-5; maybe TRBD1 (6 bases). CDR3: CASSRGGADQPQHF. CDR3 sequence (DNA): TGTGCCAGCAGTCGGGGGGGCGCCGATCAGCCCCAGCATTTT.